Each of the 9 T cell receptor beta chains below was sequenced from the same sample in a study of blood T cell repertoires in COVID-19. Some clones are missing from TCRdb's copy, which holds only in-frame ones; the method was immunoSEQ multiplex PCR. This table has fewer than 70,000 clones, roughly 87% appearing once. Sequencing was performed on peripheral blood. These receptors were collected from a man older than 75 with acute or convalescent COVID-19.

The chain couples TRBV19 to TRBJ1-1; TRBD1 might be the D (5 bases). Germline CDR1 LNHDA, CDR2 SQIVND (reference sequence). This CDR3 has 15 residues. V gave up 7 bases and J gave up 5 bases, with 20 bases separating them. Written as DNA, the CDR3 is TGTGCCAGTACCATCACCGGCGGGGGGGGAACTGAAGCTTTCTTT. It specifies CASTITGGGGTEAFF.

The CDR3 DNA reads TGTGCCAGCAGCCCAATGGCAGGGACAACTAATGAAAAACTGTTTTTT. It specifies CASSPMAGTTNEKLFF. This chain joins TRBV9 and TRBJ1-4, with D perhaps TRBD1 (5 bases). With 4 bases removed from V and 0 bases from J, the gap between germline ends came to 13 bases. The CDR3 totals 16 residues. Germline V gives CDR1 SGDLS, CDR2 YYNGEE.

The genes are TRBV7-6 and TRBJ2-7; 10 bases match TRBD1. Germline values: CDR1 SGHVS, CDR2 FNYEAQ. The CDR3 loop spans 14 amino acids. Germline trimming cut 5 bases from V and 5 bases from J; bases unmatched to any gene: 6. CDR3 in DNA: TGTGCCAGCAGCCCACGACAGGGGGCAAACGAGCAGTACTTC. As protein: CASSPRQGANEQYF. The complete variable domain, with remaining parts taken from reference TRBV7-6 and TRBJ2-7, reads GAGVSQSPRYKVTKRGQDVALRCDPISGHVSLYWYRQALGQGPEFLTYFNYEAQQDKSGLPNDRFSAERPEGSISTLTIQRTEQRDSAMYRCASSPRQGANEQYFGPGTRLTVT.

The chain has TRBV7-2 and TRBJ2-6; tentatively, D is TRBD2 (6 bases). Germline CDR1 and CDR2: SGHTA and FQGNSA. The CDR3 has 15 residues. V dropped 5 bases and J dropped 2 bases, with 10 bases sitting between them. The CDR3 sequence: CASSRDWTGANVLTF. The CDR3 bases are TGTGCCAGCAGCCGGGACTGGACTGGGGCCAACGTCCTGACTTTC.

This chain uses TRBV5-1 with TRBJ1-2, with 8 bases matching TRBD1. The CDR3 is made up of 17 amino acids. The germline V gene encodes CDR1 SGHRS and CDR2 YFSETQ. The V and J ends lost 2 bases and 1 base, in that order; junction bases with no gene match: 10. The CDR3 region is CASSLGQGASVNYGYTF. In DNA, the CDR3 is TGCGCCAGCAGCTTAGGCCAGGGGGCCTCCGTTAACTATGGCTACACCTTC.

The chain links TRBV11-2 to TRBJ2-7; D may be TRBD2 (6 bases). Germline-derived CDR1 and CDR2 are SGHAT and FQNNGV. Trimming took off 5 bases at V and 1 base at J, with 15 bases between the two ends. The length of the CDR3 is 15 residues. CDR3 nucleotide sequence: TGTGCCAGCAGCCCACACTTGCGGGATTCCTACGAGCAGTACTTC. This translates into CASSPHLRDSYEQYF.

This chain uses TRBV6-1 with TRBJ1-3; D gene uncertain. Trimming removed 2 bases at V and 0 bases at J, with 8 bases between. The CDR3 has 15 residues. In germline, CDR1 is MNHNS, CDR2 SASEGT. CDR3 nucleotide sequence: TGTGCCAGCAGTGAATTAGCGTACTCTGGAAACACCATATATTTT. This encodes CASSELAYSGNTIYF.

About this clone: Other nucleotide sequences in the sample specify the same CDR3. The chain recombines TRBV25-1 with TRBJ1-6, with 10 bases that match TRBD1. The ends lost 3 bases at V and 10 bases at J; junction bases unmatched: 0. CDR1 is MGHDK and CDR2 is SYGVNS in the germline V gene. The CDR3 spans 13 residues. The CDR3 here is CASSETGGSPLHF. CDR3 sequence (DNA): TGTGCCAGCAGTGAGACAGGGGGCTCACCCCTCCACTTT.

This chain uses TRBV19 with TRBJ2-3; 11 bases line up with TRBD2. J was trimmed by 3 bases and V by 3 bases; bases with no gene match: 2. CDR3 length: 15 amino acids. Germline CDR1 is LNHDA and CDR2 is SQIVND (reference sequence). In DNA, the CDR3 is TGTGCCAGTAGTATGGGGACTAGCGGTACAGATACGCAGTATTTT. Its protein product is CASSMGTSGTDTQYF.